This T cell receptor (beta chain) came from a study of beta chain features in type 1 diabetes. Regarding the study as a whole: The naive, central memory and Treg TCRB repertoires looked more alike in patients than they did in healthy donors.

Reverse transcribing all isolated RNA meant expressed TCRB transcripts were sequenced. Sequencing was performed with immunoSEQ multiplex PCR; in TCRdb, only in-frame clones are kept and a portion is missing. This sample has nearly 350,000 clones; less than 9.5% occur once, and the top ten carry under 0.5%. V trimming: 4 bases; J trimming: 5 bases; junction bases outside the gene matches: 4. This CDR3 is built from 14 residues. CDR1 MNHNY and CDR2 SVGAGI come from the germline V gene (reference sequence). Worth noting for this clone: As yet, its antigen is unknown.

The clonotype was recovered from a woman aged 18-29 years in good health. V usage is TRBV6-6 and J usage is TRBJ2-5; 10 positions match TRBD1. The source material was central memory CD4+ T cells from blood. The CDR3 spells CASSSGQGWETQYF. CDR3 bases: TGTGCCAGCAGTTCGGGACAGGGGTGGGAGACCCAGTACTTC.